This T cell receptor (beta chain) was recovered during a study of T cell repertoires in cytomegalovirus infection. Comment on this clonotype: As yet, its antigen is unknown.

TCRdb passed the reads through MiXCR, listing each CDR3 protein once. Counted here are approximately 70,000 distinct CDR3 sequences, more than 20% occurring once; the ten biggest clones make up 60% to 80%. Whole-study results and caveats: HLA-C-restricted CMV clonotypes gave the most frequent clonotype in two of eight donors. Of the TCR beta families, the public ones yielded a cumulative frequency that identified carriers of CMV plus the relevant HLA.

This CDR3 has 13 residues. Unmatched junction bases numbered 2, after V lost 4 bases and J lost 3 bases. Germline assignment: CDR1 SGHDN and CDR2 FVKESK. The V call is TRBV14, the J call TRBJ2-7, with TRBD1 identical over 8 bases. Material: PBMCs, sequenced either directly or after in vitro stimulation (not recorded which). The TCR was taken from a human donor in good health (CMV status not recorded). Some clones in this sample may be carry-over from other donors' samples. The CDR3 region has the DNA TGTGCCAGCAGCCGGACAGGGTTCTACGAGCAGTACGTC. It encodes CASSRTGFYEQYV.